These 10 T cell receptor beta chains originate from one sample sequenced in a study of tumor and adjacent non-tumor tissue in lung cancer. Three rounds of nested PCR, following a modified ARM-PCR protocol, produced the TCRbeta library. TCRdb re-called the multiplex PCR reads with MiXCR, one entry per CDR3 protein. Among 70,000 to 95,000 distinct CDR3 sequences listed, just over 75% were seen once. The template was RNA from unsorted bulk tissue. The normal lung tissue was taken more than 3 cm from the tumor edge. Sample: distant non-tumor lung tissue. These receptor sequences come from a man between 65 and 85 years old with non-small cell lung cancer.

The J gene is TRBJ2-5, the V gene TRBV29-1, with TRBD2 identical over 8 bases. Germline V gene lookup returns CDR1 SQVTM and CDR2 ANQGSEA. This CDR3 spans 18 amino acids. The CDR3 is CRVEFYWTCGGKQETQYF. The CDR3 nucleotides are TGCAGGGTAGAATTCTATTGGACTTGCGGGGGGAAACAAGAGACCCAGTACTTC.

Notes on this clonotype: At one of its ends the junction is not consistent with the germline gene, which may arise from a read error. The chain carries TRBV12-3 or TRBV12-4 and TRBJ1-5, with D uncertain. The CDR3 is made up of 12 amino acids. This CDR3 is CANSPAGQLQHF. In DNA form, the CDR3 reads TGTGCCAACAGTCCTGCTGGCCAGCTCCAGCATTTT.

Comment on this clonotype: A junction end diverges from the germline sequence, so it may reflect a read error. The V call is TRBV29-1, the J call TRBJ2-2; 8 bases map to TRBD2. This CDR3 region has 13 residues. Per the germline V gene, CDR1 is SQVTM and CDR2 is ANQGSEA. CDR3 coding DNA: TGTAGCGCCGGGACTAGTATAGGCGGGGATCTGTTTTTT. It specifies CSAGTSIGGDLFF.

A word on this clonotype: Germline and junction disagree at one end, which may indicate a read error. The CDR3 region has the DNA TGTGTCAGCAGCCCCAGGACAGCCTCTTATGAAAAACTCTTTTTT. Translating it yields CVSSPRTASYEKLFF. V usage is TRBV5-5 and J usage is TRBJ1-4; TRBD1 is a possible D gene (6 bases). Germline V gives CDR1 SGHKS, CDR2 YYEKEE (reference sequence). This CDR3 spans 15 amino acids.

About this clonotype: The junction does not match germline at one end; this may be a read error. The chain employs TRBV11-2 and TRBJ1-1, with a tentative D call TRBD1 (5 bases). Per germline, CDR1 SGHAT and CDR2 FQNNGV. The CDR3 covers 17 residues. The DNA for the CDR3 is TGTGCAAGCAGCTTACGGGGGAGGGATAAGTGGAACACTAAAGCTTTCTTT. Amino acids: CASSLRGRDKWNTKAFF. Variable domain in full (rest from reference TRBV11-2 and TRBJ1-1): EAGVAQSPRYKIIEKRQSVAFWCNPISGHATLYWYQQILGQGPKLLIQFQNNGVVDDSQLPKDRFSAERLKGVDSTLKIQPAKLEDSAVYLCASSLRGRDKWNTKAFFGQGTRLTVV.

This clonotype came up a few times. The chain links TRBV28 to TRBJ1-1; D perhaps matches TRBD1 (6 bases). This CDR3 is 14 amino acids long. Trimming took off 8 bases at V and 3 bases at J, with 16 bases between the two ends. The germline CDR1 and CDR2 sequences are MDHEN and SYDVKM. The CDR3 is CASLHGGAYTEAFF. The CDR3 coding sequence is TGTGCCAGCTTACATGGGGGGGCGTACACTGAAGCTTTCTTT.

Remarks on this clonotype: At one boundary the junction diverges from the germline segment, which might be a read error. This rearrangement joins TRBV29-1 to TRBJ2-1; 7 bases fit TRBD2. The length of the CDR3 is 16 residues. Germline CDR1 reads SQVTM; CDR2 reads ANQGSEA. This chain's CDR3 is CSIEGVPYRDYNEQFF. The CDR3 DNA reads as TGCAGCATTGAGGGAGTCCCCTATCGGGACTATAATGAGCAGTTCTTC.

On this clonotype: Since no conserved phenylalanine or tryptophan closes the CDR3, a read error is the likely cause. This chain links TRBV4-1 with TRBJ2-5; D might be TRBD2 (6 bases). The CDR3 sequence is 17 residues long. CDR1 and CDR2 from the germline V gene are MGHRA and YSYEKL. Trimming pared 5 bases from V and 2 bases from J, leaving 21 bases between. The DNA for the CDR3 is TGCGCCAGCAGCTTGGGACTCCCGATGGATCCACAAGAGACCCAGTACATC. Translation gives CASSLGLPMDPQETQYI.

Regarding this clonotype: The final CDR3 position lacks the conserved phenylalanine or tryptophan, pointing to a likely read error. The DNA is omitted, as the CDR3 cannot be located on it reliably, and the CDR3 follows TCRdb's listing. The chain is built from TRBV12-3 or TRBV12-4 and TRBJ2-2; the table gives TRBD1 as D, unverified against the DNA. The length of the CDR3 is 14 amino acids, counting both ends. This chain's CDR3 is CASSFPRDAGGLIL.

In its sample, this clonotype was seen a few times. One base away lies a much larger clone, so this may be a sequencing read error. The J gene is TRBJ1-2, the V gene TRBV12-3 or TRBV12-4; 10 positions match TRBD1. The CDR3 is 18 amino acids. The CDR3 region has the DNA TGTACCAGCAGTTTCGGGACAGGGGTTTGGACTACTAACTATGGCTACACCTTC. Translating it yields CTSSFGTGVWTTNYGYTF.